This record covers a single T cell receptor beta chain. This sample was included in a study of cytomegalovirus exposure and HLA in healthy donors. On the study more broadly: The Caucasian-associated ancestry cluster held roughly 81% of over 350 genotyped donors.

The germline V gene has CDR1 SQVTM and CDR2 ANQGSEA. The CDR3 has 14 amino acids. Germline trimming cut 3 bases from V and 3 bases from J; bases unmatched to any gene: 6. The PCR contained 60 Vbeta and 13 Jbeta primers. TCRdb keeps only in-frame clones here, not all; method: immunoSEQ multiplex PCR. Of about 160,000 clones listed, roughly four fifths are singletons. The chain recombines TRBV29-1 with TRBJ2-3, with TRBD1 matching 7 bases. This receptor was taken from a man aged 45-65 years in good health and CMV-seropositive. The sequenced material came from PBMCs. Here the CDR3 DNA reads TGCAGCGTTGACCAGAGGGGGCGGACAGATACGCAGTATTTT. Translating it yields CSVDQRGRTDTQYF.